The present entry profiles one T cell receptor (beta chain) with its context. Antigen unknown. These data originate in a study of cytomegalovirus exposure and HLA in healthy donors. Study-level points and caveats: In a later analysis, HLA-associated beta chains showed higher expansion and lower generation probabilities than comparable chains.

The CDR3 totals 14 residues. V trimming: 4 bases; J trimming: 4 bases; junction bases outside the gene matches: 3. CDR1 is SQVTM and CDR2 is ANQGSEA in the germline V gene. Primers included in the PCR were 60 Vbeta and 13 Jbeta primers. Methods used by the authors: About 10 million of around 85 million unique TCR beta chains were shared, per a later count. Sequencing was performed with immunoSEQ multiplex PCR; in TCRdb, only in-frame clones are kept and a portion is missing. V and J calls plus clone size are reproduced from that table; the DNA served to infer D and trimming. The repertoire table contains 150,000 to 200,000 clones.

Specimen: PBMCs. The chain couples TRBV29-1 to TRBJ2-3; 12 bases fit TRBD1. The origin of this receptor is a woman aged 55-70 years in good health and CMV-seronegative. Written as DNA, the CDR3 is TGCAGCGTTGGTGGGACAGGGGGCGCAGATACGCAGTATTTT. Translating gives CSVGGTGGADTQYF.